The entry below describes one T cell receptor beta chain. This record belongs to a study of blood T cell repertoires in COVID-19. Study-level background: There were acute and convalescent COVID-19 samples, and they came from the United States, Italy and Spain.

Trimming removed 1 base from V and 2 bases from J, with 11 bases in between. Germline lookup yields CDR1 SGHRS and CDR2 YFSETQ. The CDR3 is 15 residues long. TCRdb keeps only in-frame clones here, not all; method: immunoSEQ multiplex PCR. The data contain approximately 110,000 clones, approximately 81% of them singletons. Seattle patients were enrolled during active infection and followed longitudinally. The sequenced material came from peripheral blood. The V gene is TRBV5-1, the J gene TRBJ2-3; possible D gene TRBD2, 5 bases. This TCR derives from an elderly man with COVID-19, enrolled during active disease. CDR3 DNA: TGCGCCAGCAGCTTGAACAAGCGGTTCACAGATACGCAGTATTTT. Its translation is CASSLNKRFTDTQYF. Using reference TRBV5-1 and TRBJ2-3 for the parts outside the CDR3, the full variable domain is KAGVTQTPRYLIKTRGQQVTLSCSPISGHRSVSWYQQTPGQGLQFLFEYFSETQRNKGNFPGRFSGRQFSNSRSEMNVSTLELGDSALYLCASSLNKRFTDTQYFGPGTRLTVL.